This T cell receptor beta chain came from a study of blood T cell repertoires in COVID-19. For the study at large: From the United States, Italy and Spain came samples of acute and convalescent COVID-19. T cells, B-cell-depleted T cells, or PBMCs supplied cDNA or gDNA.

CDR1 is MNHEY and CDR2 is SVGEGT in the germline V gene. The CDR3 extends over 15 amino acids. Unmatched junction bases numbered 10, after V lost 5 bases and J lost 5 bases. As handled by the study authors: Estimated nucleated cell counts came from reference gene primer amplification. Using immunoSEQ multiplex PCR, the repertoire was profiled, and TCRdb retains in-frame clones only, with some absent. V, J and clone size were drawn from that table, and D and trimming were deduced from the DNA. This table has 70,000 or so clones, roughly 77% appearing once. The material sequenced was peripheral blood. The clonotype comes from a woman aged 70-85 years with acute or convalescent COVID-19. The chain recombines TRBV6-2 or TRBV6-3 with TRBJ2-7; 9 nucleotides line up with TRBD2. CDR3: CASSAAGGPLDEQYF. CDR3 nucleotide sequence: TGTGCCAGCAGTGCGGCGGGAGGGCCGCTCGACGAGCAGTACTTC.